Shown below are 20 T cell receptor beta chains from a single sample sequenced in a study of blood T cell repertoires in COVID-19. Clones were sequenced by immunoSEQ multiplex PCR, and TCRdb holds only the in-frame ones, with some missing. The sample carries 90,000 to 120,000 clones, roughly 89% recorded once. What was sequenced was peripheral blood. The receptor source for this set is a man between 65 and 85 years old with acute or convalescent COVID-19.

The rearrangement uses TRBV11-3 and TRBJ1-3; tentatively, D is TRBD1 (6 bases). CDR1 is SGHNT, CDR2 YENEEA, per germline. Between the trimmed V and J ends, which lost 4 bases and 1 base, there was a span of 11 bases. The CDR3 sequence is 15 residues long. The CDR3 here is CASSSTGYSGNTIYF. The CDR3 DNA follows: TGTGCCAGCAGCTCAACAGGGTATTCTGGAAACACCATATATTTT.

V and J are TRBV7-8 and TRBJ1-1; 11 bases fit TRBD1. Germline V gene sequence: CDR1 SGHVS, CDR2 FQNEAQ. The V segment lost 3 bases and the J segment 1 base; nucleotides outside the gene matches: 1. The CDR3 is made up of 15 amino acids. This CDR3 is CASSFGQGANTEAFF. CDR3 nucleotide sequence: TGTGCCAGCAGCTTTGGACAGGGGGCGAACACTGAAGCTTTCTTT.

The DNA of the CDR3 is TGTGCCAGCAGCCCCCCCGGGACAGGGACATCTGGAAACACCATATATTTT. It yields the protein CASSPPGTGTSGNTIYF. The chain carries TRBV7-9 and TRBJ1-3; the match to TRBD1 covers 9 bases. Per the germline V gene, CDR1 is SEHNR and CDR2 is FQNEAQ (reference sequence). Trimming took 5 bases from V and 1 from J; bases not matched to a gene: 9. CDR3 length: 17 residues.

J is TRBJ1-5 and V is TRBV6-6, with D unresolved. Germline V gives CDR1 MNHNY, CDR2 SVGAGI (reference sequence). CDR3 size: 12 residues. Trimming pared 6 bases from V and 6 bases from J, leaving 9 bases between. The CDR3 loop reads CASRREGQPQHF. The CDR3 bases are TGTGCCAGCAGGCGGGAAGGTCAGCCCCAGCATTTT.

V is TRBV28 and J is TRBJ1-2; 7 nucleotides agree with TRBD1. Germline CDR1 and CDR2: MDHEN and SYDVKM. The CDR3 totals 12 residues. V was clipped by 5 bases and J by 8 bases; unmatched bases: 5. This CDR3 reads CASSTGVEGYTF. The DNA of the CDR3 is TGTGCCAGCAGTACAGGGGTGGAGGGCTACACCTTC.

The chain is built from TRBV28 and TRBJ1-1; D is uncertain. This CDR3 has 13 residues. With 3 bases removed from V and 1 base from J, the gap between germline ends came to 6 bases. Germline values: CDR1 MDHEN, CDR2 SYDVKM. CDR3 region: CASSLSGNTEAFF. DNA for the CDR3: TGTGCCAGCAGTTTGTCCGGGAACACTGAAGCTTTCTTT.

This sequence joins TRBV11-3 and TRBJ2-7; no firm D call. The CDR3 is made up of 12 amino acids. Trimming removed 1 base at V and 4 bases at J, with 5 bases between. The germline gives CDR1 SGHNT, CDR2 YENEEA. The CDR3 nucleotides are TGTGCCAGCAGCTTAGGCGAGTACGAGCAGTACTTC. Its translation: CASSLGEYEQYF.

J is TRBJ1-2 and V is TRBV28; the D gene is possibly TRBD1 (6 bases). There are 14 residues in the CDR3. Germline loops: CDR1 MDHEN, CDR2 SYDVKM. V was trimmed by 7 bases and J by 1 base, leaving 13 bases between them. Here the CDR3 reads CASINLQGNYGYTF. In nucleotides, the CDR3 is TGTGCCAGCATTAACCTACAGGGTAACTATGGCTACACCTTC.

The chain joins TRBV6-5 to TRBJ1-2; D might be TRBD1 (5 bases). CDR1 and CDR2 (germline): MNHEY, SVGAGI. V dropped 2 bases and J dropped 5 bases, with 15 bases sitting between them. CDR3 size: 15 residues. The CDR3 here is CASSYGATEAYGYTF. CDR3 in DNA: TGTGCCAGCAGTTACGGGGCGACAGAAGCATATGGCTACACCTTC.

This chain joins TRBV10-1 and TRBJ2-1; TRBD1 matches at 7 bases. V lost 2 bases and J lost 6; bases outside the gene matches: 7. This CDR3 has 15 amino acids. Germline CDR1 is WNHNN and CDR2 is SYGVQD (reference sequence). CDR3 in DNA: TGCGCCAGCAGTGAGGTGACAGGGAGCATCAATGAGCAGTTCTTC. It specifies CASSEVTGSINEQFF.

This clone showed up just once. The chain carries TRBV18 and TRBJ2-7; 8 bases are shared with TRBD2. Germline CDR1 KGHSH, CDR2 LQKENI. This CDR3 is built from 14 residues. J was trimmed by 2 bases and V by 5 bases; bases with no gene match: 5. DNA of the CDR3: TGTGCCAGCTCAGCCAGCGGGGGAACCTACGAGCAGTACTTC. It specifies CASSASGGTYEQYF.

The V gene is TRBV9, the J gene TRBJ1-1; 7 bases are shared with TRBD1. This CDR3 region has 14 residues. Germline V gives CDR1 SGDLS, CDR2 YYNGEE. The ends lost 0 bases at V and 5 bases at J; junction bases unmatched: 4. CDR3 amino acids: CASSVVTGVTEAFF. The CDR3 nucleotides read TGTGCCAGCAGCGTAGTTACAGGGGTTACTGAAGCTTTCTTT. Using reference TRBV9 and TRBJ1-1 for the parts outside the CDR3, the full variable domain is DSGVTQTPKHLITATGQRVTLRCSPRSGDLSVYWYQQSLDQGLQFLIQYYNGEERAKGNILERFSAQQFPDLHSELNLSSLELGDSALYFCASSVVTGVTEAFFGQGTRLTVV.

The CDR3 DNA follows: TGTGCCAGCAGCCCCCTTGGGCTGAACACTGAAGCTTTCTTT. It yields the protein CASSPLGLNTEAFF. The genes are TRBV6-5 and TRBJ1-1; no clear D. Per germline, CDR1 MNHEY and CDR2 SVGAGI. V was trimmed by 6 bases and J by 0 bases, leaving 11 bases between them. The CDR3 extends over 14 amino acids.

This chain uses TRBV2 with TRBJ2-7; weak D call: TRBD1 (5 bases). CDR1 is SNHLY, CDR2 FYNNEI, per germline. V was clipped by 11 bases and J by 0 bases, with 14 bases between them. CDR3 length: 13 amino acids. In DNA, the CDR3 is TGTGCCGGGGCCGGACACCTCTCCTACGAGCAGTACTTC. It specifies CAGAGHLSYEQYF.

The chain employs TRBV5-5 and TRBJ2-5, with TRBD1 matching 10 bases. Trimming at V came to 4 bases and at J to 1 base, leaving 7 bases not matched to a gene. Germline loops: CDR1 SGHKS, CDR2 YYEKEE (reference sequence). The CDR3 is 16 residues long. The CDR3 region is CASSGGDRGPQETQYF. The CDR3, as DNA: TGTGCCAGCAGCGGGGGGGACAGGGGCCCCCAAGAGACCCAGTACTTC.

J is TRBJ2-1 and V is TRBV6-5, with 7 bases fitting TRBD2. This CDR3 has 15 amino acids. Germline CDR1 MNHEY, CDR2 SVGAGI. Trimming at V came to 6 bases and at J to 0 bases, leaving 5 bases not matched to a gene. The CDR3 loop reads CASRAPGGSYNEQFF. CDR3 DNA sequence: TGTGCCAGCAGAGCTCCGGGGGGCTCCTACAATGAGCAGTTCTTC.

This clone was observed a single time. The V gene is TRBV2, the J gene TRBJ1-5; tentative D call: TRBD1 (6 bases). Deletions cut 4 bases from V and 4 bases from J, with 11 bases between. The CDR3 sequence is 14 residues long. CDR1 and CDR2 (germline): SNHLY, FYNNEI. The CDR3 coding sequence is TGTGCCAGCAGTGCAGGGACACTGAATCAGCCCCAGCATTTT. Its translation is CASSAGTLNQPQHF.

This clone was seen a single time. The CDR3 here is CATSRDEGYEQYF. In nucleotides, the CDR3 is TGTGCCACCAGCAGAGATGAGGGCTACGAGCAGTACTTC. The chain recombines TRBV15 with TRBJ2-7; weak D call: TRBD2 (5 bases). V was shortened by 0 bases and J by 3 bases, with 6 bases between the two germline ends. The CDR3 length is 13 residues. CDR1 is LNHNV, CDR2 YYDKDF, per germline (reference sequence).

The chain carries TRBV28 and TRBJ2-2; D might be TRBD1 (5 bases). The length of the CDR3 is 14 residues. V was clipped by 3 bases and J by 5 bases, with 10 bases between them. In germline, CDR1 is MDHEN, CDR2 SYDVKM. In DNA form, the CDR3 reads TGTGCCAGCAGTTTGATACAGGAAACCGGGGAGCTGTTTTTT. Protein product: CASSLIQETGELFF.

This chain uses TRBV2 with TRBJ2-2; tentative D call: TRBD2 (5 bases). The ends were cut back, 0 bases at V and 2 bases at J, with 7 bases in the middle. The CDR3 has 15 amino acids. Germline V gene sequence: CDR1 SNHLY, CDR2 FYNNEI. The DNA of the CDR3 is TGTGCCAGCAGTGAAGCTAGCGTCAACACCGGGGAGCTGTTTTTT. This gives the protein CASSEASVNTGELFF.